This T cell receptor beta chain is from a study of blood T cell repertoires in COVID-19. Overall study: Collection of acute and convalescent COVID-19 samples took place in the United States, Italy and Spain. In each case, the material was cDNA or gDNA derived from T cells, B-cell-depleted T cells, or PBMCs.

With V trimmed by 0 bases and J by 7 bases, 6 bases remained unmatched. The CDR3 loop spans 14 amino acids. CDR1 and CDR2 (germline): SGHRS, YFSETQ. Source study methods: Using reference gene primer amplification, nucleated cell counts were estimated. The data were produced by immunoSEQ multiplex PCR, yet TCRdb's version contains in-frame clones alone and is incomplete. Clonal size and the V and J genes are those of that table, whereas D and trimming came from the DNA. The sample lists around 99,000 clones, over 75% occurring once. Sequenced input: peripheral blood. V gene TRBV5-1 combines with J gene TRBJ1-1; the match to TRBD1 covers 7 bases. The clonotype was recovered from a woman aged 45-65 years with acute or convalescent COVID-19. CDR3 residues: CASSLAAGGDEAFF. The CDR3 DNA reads TGCGCCAGCAGCTTGGCTGCAGGGGGTGATGAAGCTTTCTTT.